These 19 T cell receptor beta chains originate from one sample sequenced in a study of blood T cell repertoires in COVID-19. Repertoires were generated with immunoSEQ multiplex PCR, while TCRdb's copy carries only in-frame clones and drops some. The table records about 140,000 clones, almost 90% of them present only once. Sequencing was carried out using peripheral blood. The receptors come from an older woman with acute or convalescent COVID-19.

The CDR3 sequence is CSASRGTYTEAFF. Here the CDR3 DNA reads TGCAGTGCCAGTCGGGGTACTTACACTGAAGCTTTCTTT. This chain joins TRBV20-1 and TRBJ1-1; D unclear. Trimming removed 6 bases from V and 3 bases from J, with 14 bases in between. CDR1 is DFQATT and CDR2 is SNEGSKA in the germline V gene (reference sequence). The CDR3 length is 13 residues.

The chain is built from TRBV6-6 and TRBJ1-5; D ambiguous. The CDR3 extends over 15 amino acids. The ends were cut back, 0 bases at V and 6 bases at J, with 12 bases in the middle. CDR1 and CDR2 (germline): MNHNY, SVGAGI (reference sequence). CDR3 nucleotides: TGTGCCAGCAGTTACTCCGGGGAGGTGGGTCAGCCCCAGCATTTT. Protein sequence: CASSYSGEVGQPQHF.

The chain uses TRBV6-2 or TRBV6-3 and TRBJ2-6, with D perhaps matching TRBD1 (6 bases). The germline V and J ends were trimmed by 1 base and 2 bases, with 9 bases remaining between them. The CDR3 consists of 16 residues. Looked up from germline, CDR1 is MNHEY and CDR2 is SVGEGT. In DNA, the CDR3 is TGTGCCAGCAGTTACTTCAGGGGTACTGGGGCCAACGTCCTGACTTTC. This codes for CASSYFRGTGANVLTF.

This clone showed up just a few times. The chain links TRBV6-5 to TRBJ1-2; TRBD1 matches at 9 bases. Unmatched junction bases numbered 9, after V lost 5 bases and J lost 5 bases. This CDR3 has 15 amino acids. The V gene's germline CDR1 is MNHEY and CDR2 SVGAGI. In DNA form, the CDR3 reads TGTGCCAGCAGTAGTACAGGGGGCGCGGGGTATGGCTACACCTTC. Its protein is CASSSTGGAGYGYTF.

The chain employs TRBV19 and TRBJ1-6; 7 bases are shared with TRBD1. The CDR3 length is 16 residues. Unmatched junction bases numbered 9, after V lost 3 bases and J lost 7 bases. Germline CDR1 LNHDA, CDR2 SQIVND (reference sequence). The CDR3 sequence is CASSISSRQGNSPLHF. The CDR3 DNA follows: TGTGCCAGTAGTATTTCCTCACGACAGGGAAATTCACCCCTCCACTTT.

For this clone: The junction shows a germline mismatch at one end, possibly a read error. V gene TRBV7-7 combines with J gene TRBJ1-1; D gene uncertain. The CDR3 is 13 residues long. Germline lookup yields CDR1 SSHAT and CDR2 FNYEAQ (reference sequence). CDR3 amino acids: CASSFGSNTEAFF. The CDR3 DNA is TGTGCTAGCAGCTTTGGCTCCAACACTGAAGCTTTCTTT.

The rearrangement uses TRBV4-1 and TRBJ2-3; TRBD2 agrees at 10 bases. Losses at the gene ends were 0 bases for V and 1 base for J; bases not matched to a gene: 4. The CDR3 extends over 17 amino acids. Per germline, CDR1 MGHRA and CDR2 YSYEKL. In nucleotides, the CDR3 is TGCGCCAGCAGCCAAGACAAACTAGCGGGACGCACAGATACGCAGTATTTT. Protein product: CASSQDKLAGRTDTQYF.

CDR3 DNA: TGTGCCAGCAGACTCCGGGACACGGAAAATGAAAAACTGTTTTTT. This encodes CASRLRDTENEKLFF. J is TRBJ1-4 and V is TRBV4-2; possible D gene TRBD1, 6 bases. Trimming removed 6 bases from V and 5 bases from J, with 16 bases in between. The CDR3 is 15 residues long. CDR1 is LGHNA and CDR2 is YNFKEQ in the germline V gene.

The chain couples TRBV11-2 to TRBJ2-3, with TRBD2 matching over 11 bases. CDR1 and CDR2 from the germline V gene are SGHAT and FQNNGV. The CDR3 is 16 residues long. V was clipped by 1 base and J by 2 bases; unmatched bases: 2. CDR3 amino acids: CASSLVSGGATDTQYF. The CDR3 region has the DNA TGTGCCAGCAGCTTAGTTAGCGGGGGGGCCACAGATACGCAGTATTTT.

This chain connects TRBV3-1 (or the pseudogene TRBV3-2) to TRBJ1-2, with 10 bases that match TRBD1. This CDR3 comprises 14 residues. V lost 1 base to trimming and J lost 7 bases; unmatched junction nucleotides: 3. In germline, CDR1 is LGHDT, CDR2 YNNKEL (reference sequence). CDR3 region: CASSQVTGGSGYTF. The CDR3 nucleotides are TGTGCCAGCAGCCAAGTGACAGGGGGCAGTGGCTACACCTTC.

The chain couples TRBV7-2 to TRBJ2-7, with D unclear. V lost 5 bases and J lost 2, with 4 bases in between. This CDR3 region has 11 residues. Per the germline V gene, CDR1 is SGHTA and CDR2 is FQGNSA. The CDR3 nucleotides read TGTGCCAGCAGCACTACCTACGAGCAGTACTTC. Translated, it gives CASSTTYEQYF.

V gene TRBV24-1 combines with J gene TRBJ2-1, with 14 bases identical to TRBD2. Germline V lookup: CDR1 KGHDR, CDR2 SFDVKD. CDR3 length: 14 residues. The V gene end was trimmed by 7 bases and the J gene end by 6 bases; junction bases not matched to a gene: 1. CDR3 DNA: TGTGCCACCAGAGGGACTAGCGGGGGCAATGAGCAGTTCTTC. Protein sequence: CATRGTSGGNEQFF.

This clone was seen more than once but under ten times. The CDR3 loop reads CASSQVGGVYGYTF. The CDR3 region has the DNA TGCGCCAGCAGCCAAGTAGGGGGGGTCTATGGCTACACCTTC. The rearrangement uses TRBV4-3 and TRBJ1-2; possibly TRBD1 for D (6 bases). V was cut by 1 base and J by 4 bases, with 10 bases left in between. CDR1 LGHNA and CDR2 YSLEER come from the germline V gene. The CDR3 loop spans 14 amino acids.

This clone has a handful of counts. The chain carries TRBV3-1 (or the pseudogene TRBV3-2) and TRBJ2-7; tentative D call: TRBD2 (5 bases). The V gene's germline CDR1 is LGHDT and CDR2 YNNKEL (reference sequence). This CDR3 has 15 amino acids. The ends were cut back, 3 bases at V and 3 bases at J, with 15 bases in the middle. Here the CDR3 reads CASSHSSAAHYEQYF. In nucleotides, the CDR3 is TGTGCCAGCAGCCACTCCTCAGCGGCTCACTACGAGCAGTACTTC.

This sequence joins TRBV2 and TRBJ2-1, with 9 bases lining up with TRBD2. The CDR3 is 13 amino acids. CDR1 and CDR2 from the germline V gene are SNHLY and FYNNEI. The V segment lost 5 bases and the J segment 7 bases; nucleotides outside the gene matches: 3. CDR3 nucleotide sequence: TGTGCCAGCAGTTCGAGCGGGGGGAATGAGCAGTTCTTC. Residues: CASSSSGGNEQFF.

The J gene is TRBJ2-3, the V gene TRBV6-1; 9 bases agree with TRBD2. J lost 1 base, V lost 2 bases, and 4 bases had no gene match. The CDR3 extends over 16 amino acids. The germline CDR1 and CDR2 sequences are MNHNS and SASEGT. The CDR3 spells CASSELAGGGTDTQYF. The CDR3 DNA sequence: TGTGCCAGCAGTGAACTGGCGGGGGGGGGCACAGATACGCAGTATTTT.

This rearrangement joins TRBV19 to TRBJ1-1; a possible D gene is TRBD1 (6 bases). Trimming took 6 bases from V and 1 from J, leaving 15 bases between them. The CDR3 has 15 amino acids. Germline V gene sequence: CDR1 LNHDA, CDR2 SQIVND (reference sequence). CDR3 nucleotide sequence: TGTGCCAGTAGCACAGGGTTTACTCCGAACACTGAAGCTTTCTTT. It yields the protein CASSTGFTPNTEAFF.

DNA of the CDR3: TGTGCCTGCCGCAGGGAGGGCTCTTTCTATGGCTACACCTTC. Translating gives CACRREGSFYGYTF. The V call is TRBV30, the J call TRBJ1-2, with D tentatively TRBD1 (5 bases). Deletions cut 6 bases from V and 4 bases from J, with 18 bases between. CDR1 and CDR2 from the germline V gene are GTSNPN and SVGIG (reference sequence). The CDR3 runs to 14 residues.

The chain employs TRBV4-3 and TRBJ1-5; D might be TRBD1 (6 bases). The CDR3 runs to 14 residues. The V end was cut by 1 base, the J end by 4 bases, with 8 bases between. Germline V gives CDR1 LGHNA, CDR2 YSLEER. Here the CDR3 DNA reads TGCGCCAGCAGCCAAGTCACAGGGAATCAGCCCCAGCATTTT. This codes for CASSQVTGNQPQHF.